This paragraph reports one T cell receptor beta chain. The antigen remains undetermined. The extraction recovered at least 5.5 micrograms of total RNA per sample. This sample was included in a study of blood T cells in healthy people across ages. Overall study results and limits: Per million T cells, TCR beta diversity dropped roughly linearly as age increased.

V shed 4 bases and J shed 2 bases, with 10 bases lying between them. Germline CDR1 is SGHDT and CDR2 is YYEEEE. The CDR3 length is 14 residues. Using a J-beta primer mix together with a sample-barcoded 5' primer, a second PCR was run for roughly 6 to 11 cycles. MiXCR was run by TCRdb on the 5' RACE reads, yielding one entry per CDR3 protein. This sample carries hundreds of thousands of distinct CDR3 sequences, about 48% of them seen once, and the ten largest clones take around 41%. The V call is TRBV5-6, the J call TRBJ2-1, with TRBD2 as a possible D gene (5 bases). The source is an elderly man in good health. Sequencing input: blood. The CDR3: CASSPIGTYNEQFF. The CDR3, as DNA: TGTGCCAGCAGCCCGATCGGGACCTACAATGAGCAGTTCTTC.